This T cell receptor beta chain appears in the sequencing data of a study of blood T cells in healthy people across ages. Points from the study as a whole: Per-million-T-cell TCR beta diversity fell roughly linearly with age. Comparison with aged donors showed that long-lived donors had more naive CD4+ cells and higher diversity.

Trimming stripped 0 bases from V and 2 bases from J, with 17 bases between. The germline CDR1 and CDR2 sequences are MNHNY and SVGAGI (reference sequence). The CDR3 totals 17 residues. On this clonotype: Its antigen remains unknown.

For the second PCR, which ran for about 7 to 11 cycles, a sample-barcoded 5' primer and a J-beta primer mix were used. The yield of each sample was at least 2.5 million CDR3-containing paired-end reads. TCRdb called the 5' RACE reads again in MiXCR, with one record for every CDR3 protein. The sample holds some 800,000 distinct CDR3 sequences, roughly 44% seen once. Sequenced input: blood. This receptor was obtained from a man aged 55 to 69 in good health. The V and J genes are TRBV6-6 and TRBJ2-7; D may be TRBD1 (5 bases). The CDR3 loop is CASSYSMGQGSPYEQYF. The CDR3, as DNA: TGTGCCAGCAGTTACTCGATGGGGCAGGGATCCCCCTACGAGCAGTACTTC.